A single sample is the source of the 27 T cell receptor beta chains below, sequenced in a study of identical twins. TCRdb itself ran the 5' RACE reads through MiXCR, one entry per CDR3 protein. This repertoire shows roughly 1,500,000 distinct CDR3 sequences, about 30% found once; its top ten account for under 0.35%. Sequencing was performed on cord blood. The source of these receptors is a newborn girl in good health.

This clonotype has just a few counts. CDR3 bases: TGCGCCAGCAGCCGGGGACTAGAAAGCAATGAGCAGTACTTC. As protein: CASSRGLESNEQYF. This chain links TRBV5-1 with TRBJ2-5; the match to TRBD2 covers 8 bases. Germline V gene lookup returns CDR1 SGHRS and CDR2 YFSETQ. Trimming removed 4 bases from V and 11 bases from J; junction bases left unmatched: 13. The CDR3 is made up of 14 amino acids.

This clonotype was observed a handful of times. The genes are TRBV12-3 or TRBV12-4 and TRBJ2-3; TRBD2 matches 7 bases. V was clipped by 6 bases and J by 7 bases; unmatched bases: 16. The CDR3 extends over 16 amino acids. The CDR3 DNA is TGTGCCAGCAGCTCGAGACTAGCTGTGAATCCCTATACGCAGTATTTT. This codes for CASSSRLAVNPYTQYF.

The rearrangement links TRBV6-2 or TRBV6-3 to TRBJ2-7; D may be TRBD2 (6 bases). Near its end, the DNA agrees better with TRBJ2-5, so the J call may be wrong. Germline loops: CDR1 MNHEY, CDR2 SVGEGT. The CDR3 extends over 14 amino acids. The CDR3 reads CASRVAGYMETQYF. The CDR3 coding sequence is TGTGCCAGTCGGGTGGCGGGGTATATGGAGACCCAGTACTTC.

This clonotype has just a few counts. This rearrangement joins TRBV28 to TRBJ2-3, with 7 bases fitting TRBD2. J lost 0 bases, V lost 1 base, and 4 bases had no gene match. Per germline, CDR1 MDHEN and CDR2 SYDVKM. The CDR3 has 16 amino acids. The CDR3 DNA sequence: TGTGCCAGCAGTTTATCCGGACTAGTTAGCACAGATACGCAGTATTTT. Residues: CASSLSGLVSTDTQYF.

The J gene is TRBJ2-2, the V gene TRBV12-3 or TRBV12-4; D is unresolved. The V and J ends lost 5 bases and 2 bases respectively, with 12 bases between them. The CDR3 spans 15 residues. CDR3 loop: CASSLGQDNTGELFF. CDR3 nucleotide sequence: TGTGCCAGCAGTCTTGGCCAGGATAACACCGGGGAGCTGTTTTTT.

This clonotype was seen only a few times. The V and J genes are TRBV28 and TRBJ2-1; 8 bases align to TRBD2. The CDR3 is 16 residues long. Germline V gene data show CDR1 as MDHEN and CDR2 as SYDVKM. Trimming removed 2 bases from V and 5 bases from J; junction bases left unmatched: 8. The CDR3 sequence: CASSLGGGRTHNEQFF. Written as DNA, the CDR3 is TGTGCCAGCAGTTTAGGAGGCGGGAGGACCCACAATGAGCAGTTCTTC.

This clonotype was counted between two and nine times. The rearrangement uses TRBV2 and TRBJ2-1; unclear D gene. Germline CDR1 is SNHLY and CDR2 is FYNNEI. The CDR3 extends over 15 amino acids. The ends were cut back, 9 bases at V and 1 base at J, with 16 bases in the middle. The CDR3 DNA reads as TGTGCCAGAATGGATGTCAGGCGTTCCTACAATGAGCAGTTCTTC. Translation gives CARMDVRRSYNEQFF.

The rearrangement uses TRBV6-5 and TRBJ2-7, with 7 bases lining up with TRBD2. With 0 bases clipped from V and 2 bases from J, the junction kept 7 bases outside the gene matches. The germline gives CDR1 MNHEY, CDR2 SVGAGI. This CDR3 has 16 residues. The chain's CDR3 is CASSYSSGLPAYEQYF. The CDR3 DNA reads as TGTGCCAGCAGTTACTCGTCGGGACTACCAGCCTACGAGCAGTACTTC.

This chain links TRBV13 with TRBJ2-1, with a weak D call TRBD1 (6 bases). Germline V CDR1 and CDR2: PRHDT, FYEKMQ (reference sequence). The V end lost 6 bases, the J end lost 12 bases, and 15 bases lay between the germline ends. This CDR3 is built from 12 residues. CDR3 protein: CASSLQGAGQFF. The DNA for the CDR3 is TGTGCCAGCAGTTTACAGGGAGCCGGGCAGTTCTTC.

The genes are TRBV12-3 or TRBV12-4 and TRBJ2-3, with TRBD2 identical over 9 bases. The CDR3 spans 16 residues. V lost 5 bases and J lost 6; bases outside the gene matches: 12. CDR3 sequence: CASSLPRLAGKDTQYF. The CDR3 DNA is TGTGCCAGCAGTCTCCCCCGTCTAGCGGGAAAGGATACGCAGTATTTT.

The gene calls are TRBV2 and TRBJ1-5; D uncertain. From germline, CDR1 is SNHLY and CDR2 FYNNEI. The CDR3 spans 15 residues. Trimming cost V 5 bases and J 3 bases, with 14 bases left between them. The chain's CDR3 is CASSLRSTINQPQHF. The CDR3 coding sequence is TGTGCCAGCAGTCTGCGGAGCACAATCAATCAGCCCCAGCATTTT.

V and J are TRBV7-9 and TRBJ1-6, with TRBD1 matching 9 bases. Germline assignment: CDR1 SEHNR and CDR2 FQNEAQ (reference sequence). V shed 1 base and J 4 bases; nucleotides not matched to a gene: 2. This CDR3 is built from 16 residues. For the CDR3, the DNA is TGTGCCAGCAGCTTAGGGGGACAGGGATATAATTCACCCCTCCACTTT. It translates to CASSLGGQGYNSPLHF.

Comments on this clonotype: An end of the junction differs from the germline gene, which may be a read error. The J gene is TRBJ2-4, the V gene TRBV7-9; no clear D gene. The J call may be incorrect, as the DNA end agrees better with TRBJ2-7. Germline CDR1 and CDR2: SEHNR and FQNEAQ (reference sequence). The CDR3 is 12 residues long. In nucleotides, the CDR3 is TGTACCAGCAGCTACCTATCCTACGAGCAGTACTTC. It yields the protein CTSSYLSYEQYF.

This clonotype has a handful of counts. The chain has TRBV6-6 and TRBJ1-6; 10 bases are shared with TRBD1. The germline gives CDR1 MNHNY, CDR2 SVGAGI (reference sequence). J lost 9 bases, V lost 4 bases, and 6 bases had no gene match. This CDR3 contains 15 residues. CDR3: CASSSTGGESSPLHF. Written as DNA, the CDR3 is TGTGCCAGCAGTTCGACAGGGGGCGAGAGTTCACCCCTCCACTTT.

In this sample, this clonotype turned up a few times. This chain joins TRBV6-5 and TRBJ2-1; TRBD2 is a possible D gene (6 bases). V was shortened by 2 bases and J by 3 bases, with 8 bases between the two germline ends. Germline V CDR1 and CDR2: MNHEY, SVGAGI. There are 14 residues in the CDR3. CDR3 DNA: TGTGCCAGCAGTTACCGACTAGTCTACAATGAGCAGTTCTTC. Protein product: CASSYRLVYNEQFF.

This clonotype appeared a few times. The V gene is TRBV5-1, the J gene TRBJ2-3; D may correspond to TRBD1 or TRBD2 (5 bases each). The length of the CDR3 is 16 residues. Germline V lookup: CDR1 SGHRS, CDR2 YFSETQ. The V end lost 4 bases, the J end lost 5 bases, and 20 bases lay between the germline ends. DNA of the CDR3: TGCGCCAGCAGCCCGGCCGGGACCCTGAGGGTAGATACGCAGTATTTT. The encoded protein is CASSPAGTLRVDTQYF.

This clonotype has at least ten counts. The CDR3 DNA reads as TGCAGCGTTGAAGGGGGACGGCCATATGGCTACACCTTC. Translating it yields CSVEGGRPYGYTF. This chain connects TRBV29-1 to TRBJ1-2; TRBD1 is a possible D gene (5 bases). Trimming cost V 1 base and J 5 bases, with 11 bases left between them. Germline V CDR1 and CDR2: SQVTM, ANQGSEA. CDR3 size: 13 residues.

The chain has TRBV19 and TRBJ1-5; tentative D call: TRBD1 (6 bases). Germline V gives CDR1 LNHDA, CDR2 SQIVND (reference sequence). V dropped 5 bases and J dropped 0 bases, with 29 bases sitting between them. The CDR3 totals 21 residues. CDR3 sequence: CASSLERGRFPNPYSNQPQHF. In DNA, the CDR3 is TGTGCCAGTAGTCTCGAGCGGGGGCGCTTCCCCAATCCTTATAGCAATCAGCCCCAGCATTTT.

This clonotype came up a few times. The chain links TRBV4-2 to TRBJ2-1, with TRBD2 identical over 11 bases. The junction had 6 bases not matched to a gene; V was cut back by 1 base and J by 4 bases. Per the germline V gene, CDR1 is LGHNA and CDR2 is YNFKEQ. The CDR3 totals 17 residues. In DNA, the CDR3 is TGTGCCAGCAGCCAAGGACTAGCGGGGATCCTATACAATGAGCAGTTCTTC. Encoded protein: CASSQGLAGILYNEQFF.

With respect to this clonotype: Mismatch with germline at one junction end may stem from a read error. The V gene is TRBV29-1, the J gene TRBJ2-7, with 7 bases aligning to TRBD2. The CDR3 contains 14 residues. Germline CDR1 and CDR2: SQVTM and ANQGSEA. CDR3 amino acids: CRVDAGGSVGEQYF. The CDR3 DNA reads as TGCAGAGTTGATGCAGGCGGGAGTGTTGGAGAGCAGTACTTC.

The CDR3 sequence is CASSQDNTGLMINEQYF. CDR3 in DNA: TGTGCCAGCAGCCAAGATAATACGGGACTAATGATCAATGAGCAGTACTTC. The rearrangement joins TRBV4-2 to TRBJ2-5, with TRBD2 matching over 7 bases. The CDR3 is 17 residues long. CDR1 and CDR2 from the germline V gene are LGHNA and YNFKEQ. With V trimmed by 0 bases and J by 11 bases, 18 bases remained unmatched.

As for this clonotype: Possible read error: a much larger clone is one base away. The J gene is TRBJ2-5, the V gene TRBV24-1; 7 bases agree with TRBD2. The CDR3 length is 13 residues. Germline lookup yields CDR1 KGHDR and CDR2 SFDVKD. V shed 5 bases and J 11 bases; nucleotides not matched to a gene: 10. CDR3: CATSVAGTNEQYF. The CDR3 DNA reads TGTGCCACCAGTGTAGCGGGTACGAATGAGCAGTACTTC.

The rearrangement uses TRBV7-2 and TRBJ2-1; possible D gene TRBD2, 5 bases. Trimming removed 2 bases from V and 4 bases from J, with 12 bases in between. The CDR3 sequence is 15 residues long. Germline V gives CDR1 SGHTA, CDR2 FQGNSA. The CDR3 nucleotides read TGTGCCAGCAGCTTACGGAGGCCCCAATACAATGAGCAGTTCTTC. This gives the protein CASSLRRPQYNEQFF. The variable domain in full, with the rest retrieved from reference TRBV7-2 and TRBJ2-1, is GAGVSQSPSNKVTEKGKDVELRCDPISGHTALYWYRQSLGQGLEFLIYFQGNSAPDKSGLPSDRFSAERTGGSVSTLTIQRTQQEDSAVYLCASSLRRPQYNEQFFGPGTRLTVL.

This clonotype was seen a handful of times. A much larger clone differs by one base, so this may be a read error. The rearrangement joins TRBV14 to TRBJ2-1; 10 positions match TRBD2. After removal of 2 bases from V and 6 bases from J, the junction contained 1 base not matched to a gene. This CDR3 contains 14 residues. Germline V gene lookup returns CDR1 SGHDN and CDR2 FVKESK. The CDR3 reads CASSQSSGGNEQFF. DNA for the CDR3: TGTGCCAGCAGCCAATCTAGCGGGGGCAATGAGCAGTTCTTC.

The chain uses TRBV28 and TRBJ2-7; possible D gene TRBD1, 6 bases. The length of the CDR3 is 16 residues. The V gene's germline CDR1 is MDHEN and CDR2 SYDVKM. V was clipped by 6 bases and J by 0 bases, with 18 bases between them. The CDR3 loop reads CASRHSGTRLSYEQYF. CDR3 sequence (DNA): TGTGCCAGCAGGCACTCCGGGACAAGGCTCTCCTACGAGCAGTACTTC. The full variable domain, with the rest looked up from reference TRBV28 and TRBJ2-7, is DVKVTQSSRYLVKRTGEKVFLECVQDMDHENMFWYRQDPGLGLRLIYFSYDVKMKEKGDIPEGYSVSREKKERFSLILESASTNQTSMYLCASRHSGTRLSYEQYFGPGTRLTVT.

The sample holds a few counts of this clonotype. V is TRBV20-1 and J is TRBJ2-1, with D possibly being TRBD1 or TRBD2 (5 bases each). The length of the CDR3 is 12 residues. Trimming stripped 1 base from V and 15 bases from J, with 16 bases between. Germline V lookup: CDR1 DFQATT, CDR2 SNEGSKA (reference sequence). The CDR3 bases are TGCAGTGCTAGAGCTGGGCTAGAGGGGACGTTCTTC. Its protein product is CSARAGLEGTFF.

The chain recombines TRBV5-1 with TRBJ2-7; 7 bases map to TRBD2. J lost 2 bases, V lost 2 bases, and 4 bases had no gene match. The CDR3 runs to 14 residues. Germline-derived CDR1 and CDR2 are SGHRS and YFSETQ. The CDR3, as DNA: TGCGCCAGCAGCTTAACTAGCGTTCCCTACGAGCAGTACTTC. Protein product: CASSLTSVPYEQYF.